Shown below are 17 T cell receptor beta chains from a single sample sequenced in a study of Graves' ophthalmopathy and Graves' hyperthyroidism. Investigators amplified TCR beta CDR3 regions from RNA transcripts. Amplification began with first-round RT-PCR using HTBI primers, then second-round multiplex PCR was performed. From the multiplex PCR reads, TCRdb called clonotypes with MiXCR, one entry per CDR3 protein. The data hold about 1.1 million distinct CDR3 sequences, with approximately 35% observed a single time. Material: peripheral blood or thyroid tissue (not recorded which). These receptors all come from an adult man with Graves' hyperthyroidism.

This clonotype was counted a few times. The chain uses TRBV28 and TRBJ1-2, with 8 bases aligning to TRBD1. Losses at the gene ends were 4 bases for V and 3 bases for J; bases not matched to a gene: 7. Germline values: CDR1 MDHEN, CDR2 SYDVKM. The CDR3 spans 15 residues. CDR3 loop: CASSSPGQAHYGYTF. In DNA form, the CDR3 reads TGTGCCAGCAGTTCCCCGGGACAGGCACACTATGGCTACACCTTC.

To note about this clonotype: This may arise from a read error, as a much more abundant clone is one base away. The CDR3 bases are TGTGCCAGCAGCTTCGACTCAGGGGGCTCCTACGAGCAGTACTTC. Protein: CASSFDSGGSYEQYF. The gene calls are TRBV7-2 and TRBJ2-7, with 7 nucleotides matching TRBD1. CDR1 SGHTA and CDR2 FQGNSA come from the germline V gene. There are 15 residues in the CDR3. V dropped 3 bases and J dropped 0; count of bases not matched to a gene: 5.

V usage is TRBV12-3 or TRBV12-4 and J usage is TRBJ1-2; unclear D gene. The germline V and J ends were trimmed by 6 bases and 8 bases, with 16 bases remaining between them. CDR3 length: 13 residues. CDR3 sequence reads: CASSQEGILGYTF. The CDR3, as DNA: TGTGCCAGCAGCCAAGAAGGGATCTTGGGCTACACCTTC.

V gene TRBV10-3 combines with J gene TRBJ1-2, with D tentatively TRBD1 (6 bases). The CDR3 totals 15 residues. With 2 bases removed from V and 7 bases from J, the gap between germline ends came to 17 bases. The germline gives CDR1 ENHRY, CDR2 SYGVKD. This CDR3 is CAISERVSQGGGYTF. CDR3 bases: TGTGCCATCAGTGAGAGGGTGTCACAGGGCGGTGGCTACACCTTC.

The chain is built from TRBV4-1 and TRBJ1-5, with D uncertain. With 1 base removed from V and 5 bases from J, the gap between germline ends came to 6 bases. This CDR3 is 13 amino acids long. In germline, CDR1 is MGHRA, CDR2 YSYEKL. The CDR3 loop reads CASSQVTDQPQHF. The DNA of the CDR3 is TGCGCCAGCAGCCAAGTGACGGATCAGCCCCAGCATTTT.

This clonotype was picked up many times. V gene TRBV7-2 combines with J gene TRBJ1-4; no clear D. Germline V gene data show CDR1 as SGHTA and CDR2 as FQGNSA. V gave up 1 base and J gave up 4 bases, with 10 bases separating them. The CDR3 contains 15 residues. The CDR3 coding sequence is TGTGCCAGCAGCTTAGTTCCGAGGTTTAATGAAAAACTGTTTTTT. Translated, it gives CASSLVPRFNEKLFF.

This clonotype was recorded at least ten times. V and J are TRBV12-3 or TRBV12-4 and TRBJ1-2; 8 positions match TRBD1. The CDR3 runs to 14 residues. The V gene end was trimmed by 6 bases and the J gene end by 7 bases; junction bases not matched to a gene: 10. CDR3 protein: CASRRLQGAGGYTF. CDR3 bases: TGTGCCAGCAGGCGACTCCAGGGGGCCGGTGGCTACACCTTC.

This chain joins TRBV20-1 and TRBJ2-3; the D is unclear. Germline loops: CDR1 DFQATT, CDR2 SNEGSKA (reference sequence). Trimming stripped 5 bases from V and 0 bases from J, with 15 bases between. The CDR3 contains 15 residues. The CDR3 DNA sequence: TGCAGTGCTGCCTCGGTCCGGCAGAGCACAGATACGCAGTATTTT. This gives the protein CSAASVRQSTDTQYF.

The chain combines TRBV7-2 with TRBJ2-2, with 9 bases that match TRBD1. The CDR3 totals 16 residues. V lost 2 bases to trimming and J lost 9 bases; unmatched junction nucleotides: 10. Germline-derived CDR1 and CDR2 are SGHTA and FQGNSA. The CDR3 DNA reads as TGTGCCAGCAGCTTACGGACAGGGGTGATTCTACGGGAGCTGTTTTTT. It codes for CASSLRTGVILRELFF.

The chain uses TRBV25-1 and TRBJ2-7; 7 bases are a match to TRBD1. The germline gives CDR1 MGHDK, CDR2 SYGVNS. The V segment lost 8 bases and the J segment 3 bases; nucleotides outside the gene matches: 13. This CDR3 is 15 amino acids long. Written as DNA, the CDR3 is TGTGCCAGCGGGGGTGCCAGACAGGGAAACTACGAGCAGTACTTC. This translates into CASGGARQGNYEQYF.

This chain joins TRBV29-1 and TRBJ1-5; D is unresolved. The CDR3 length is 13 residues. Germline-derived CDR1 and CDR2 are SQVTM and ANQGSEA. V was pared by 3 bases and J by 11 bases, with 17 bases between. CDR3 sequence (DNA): TGCAGCGTTGATGGCGGGGATTCCGAGACCCAGCATTTT. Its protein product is CSVDGGDSETQHF. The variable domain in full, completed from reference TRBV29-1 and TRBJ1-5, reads SAVISQKPSRDICQRGTSLTIQCQVDSQVTMMFWYRQQPGQSLTLIATANQGSEATYESGFVIDKFPISRPNLTFSTLTVSNMSPEDSSIYLCSVDGGDSETQHFGDGTRLSIL.

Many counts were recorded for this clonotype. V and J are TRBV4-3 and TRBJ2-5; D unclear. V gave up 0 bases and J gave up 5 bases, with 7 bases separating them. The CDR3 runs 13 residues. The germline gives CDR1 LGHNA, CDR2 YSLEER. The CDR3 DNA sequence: TGCGCCAGCAGCCAAGAGAGACGGGAGACCCAGTACTTC. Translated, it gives CASSQERRETQYF.

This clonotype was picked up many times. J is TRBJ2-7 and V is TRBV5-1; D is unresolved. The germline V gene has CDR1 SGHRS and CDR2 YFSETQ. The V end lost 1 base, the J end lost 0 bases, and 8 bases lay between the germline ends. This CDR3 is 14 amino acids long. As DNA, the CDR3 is TGCGCCAGCAGCTTGATGGGCATCTCCTACGAGCAGTACTTC. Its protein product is CASSLMGISYEQYF.

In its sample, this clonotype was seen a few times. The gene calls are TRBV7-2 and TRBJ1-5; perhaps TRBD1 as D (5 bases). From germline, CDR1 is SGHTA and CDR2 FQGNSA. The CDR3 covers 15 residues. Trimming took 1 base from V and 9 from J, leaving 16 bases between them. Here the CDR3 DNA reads TGTGCCAGCAGCTTAGTTGGCGGGGACGTAGGGCCCCAGCATTTT. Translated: CASSLVGGDVGPQHF.

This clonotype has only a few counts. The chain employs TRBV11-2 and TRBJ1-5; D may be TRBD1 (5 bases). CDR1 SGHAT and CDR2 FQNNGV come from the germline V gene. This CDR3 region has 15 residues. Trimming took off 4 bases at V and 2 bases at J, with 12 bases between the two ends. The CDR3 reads CASSSAGGGNQPQHF. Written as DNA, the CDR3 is TGTGCCAGCAGCTCCGCGGGGGGTGGCAATCAGCCCCAGCATTTT.

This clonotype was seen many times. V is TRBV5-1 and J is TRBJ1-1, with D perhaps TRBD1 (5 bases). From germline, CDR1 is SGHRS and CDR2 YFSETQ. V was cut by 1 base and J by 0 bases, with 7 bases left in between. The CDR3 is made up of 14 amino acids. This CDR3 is CASSLPQVNTEAFF. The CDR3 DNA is TGCGCCAGCAGCTTGCCACAGGTGAACACTGAAGCTTTCTTT. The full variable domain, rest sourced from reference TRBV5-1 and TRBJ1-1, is KAGVTQTPRYLIKTRGQQVTLSCSPISGHRSVSWYQQTPGQGLQFLFEYFSETQRNKGNFPGRFSGRQFSNSRSEMNVSTLELGDSALYLCASSLPQVNTEAFFGQGTRLTVV.

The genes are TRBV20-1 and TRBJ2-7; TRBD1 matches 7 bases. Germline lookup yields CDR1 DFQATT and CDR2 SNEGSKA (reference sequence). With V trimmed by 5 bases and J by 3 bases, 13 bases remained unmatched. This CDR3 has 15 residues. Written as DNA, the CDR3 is TGCAGTGCTCTATCGGGACAGAAGACCCTCTACGAGCAGTACTTC. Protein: CSALSGQKTLYEQYF.